This passage covers 8 T cell receptor beta chains from one sample sequenced in a study of metastatic and nonmetastatic thyroid tumors. TCRdb called clones again from the PCR reads with MiXCR. Of 25,000 to 30,000 clones in the sample, around 14% are singletons; the top ten hold 3.3%. Among the patients, none had received any treatment before thyroid surgery. The sequenced material came from blood. These receptor sequences come from a female donor with papillary thyroid cancer or a benign thyroid nodule (not recorded which). Some clones in this sample may be carry-over from other donors' samples.

The chain uses TRBV6-2 or TRBV6-3 and TRBJ2-1; 10 bases align to TRBD2. The CDR3 is 15 residues long. The germline gives CDR1 MNHEY, CDR2 SVGEGT. V lost 6 bases to trimming and J lost 8 bases; unmatched junction nucleotides: 10. CDR3 DNA: TGTGCCAGCAGACCCGGGACTAGCGTGATCTATGAGCAGTTCTTC. Translation: CASRPGTSVIYEQFF.

This clone was seen at least ten times. For the CDR3, the DNA is TGTGCCAGCAGTGATTCTAGGACCCCTCGGGAGACCCAGTACTTC. Translating it yields CASSDSRTPRETQYF. This rearrangement joins TRBV28 to TRBJ2-5; D is uncertain. The CDR3 length is 15 residues. With 5 bases removed from V and 5 bases from J, the gap between germline ends came to 18 bases. From germline, CDR1 is MDHEN and CDR2 SYDVKM.

The rearrangement links TRBV19 to TRBJ1-5; 9 bases match TRBD1. The CDR3 consists of 16 residues. V lost 4 bases to trimming and J lost 6 bases; unmatched junction nucleotides: 10. Germline V gene data show CDR1 as LNHDA and CDR2 as SQIVND (reference sequence). CDR3 DNA sequence: TGTGCCAGTAGTAGTACCGGGACAGGGAGTAGTCAGCCCCAGCATTTT. Translated, it gives CASSSTGTGSSQPQHF.

In this sample, this clone turned up many times. V and J are TRBV7-9 and TRBJ1-3; 9 positions match TRBD1. CDR1 and CDR2 from the germline V gene are SEHNR and FQNEAQ (reference sequence). The CDR3 totals 18 residues. V gave up 7 bases and J gave up 0 bases; unmatched junction bases: 13. The CDR3 sequence is CASIETGGLHRSGNTIYF. The CDR3, as DNA: TGTGCCAGCATCGAAACAGGGGGCCTACACCGCTCTGGAAACACCATATATTTT.

This clone was seen ten or more times. The gene calls are TRBV11-2 and TRBJ2-5; 11 nucleotides align to TRBD2. This CDR3 is built from 16 residues. Germline V lookup: CDR1 SGHAT, CDR2 FQNNGV. J was trimmed by 1 base and V by 2 bases; bases with no gene match: 3. CDR3 protein: CASSLSLAGGQETQYF. The CDR3 DNA follows: TGTGCCAGCAGCTTATCTCTAGCGGGAGGCCAAGAGACCCAGTACTTC.

Ten or more counts support this clone. This chain links TRBV18 with TRBJ2-5; weak D call: TRBD1 (6 bases). The germline V gene encodes CDR1 KGHSH and CDR2 LQKENI. This CDR3 spans 13 amino acids. V was trimmed by 4 bases and J by 4 bases, leaving 10 bases between them. The CDR3 region has the DNA TGTGCCAGCTCACGGGGCAGGGGAGAGACCCAGTACTTC. It codes for CASSRGRGETQYF.

Only a few counts were recorded for this clone. With a much larger clone just one base away, this may be a read error. Other DNA sequences in the sample encode the same CDR3. This chain links TRBV20-1 with TRBJ2-1, with 14 bases fitting TRBD2. This CDR3 region has 19 residues. In germline, CDR1 is DFQATT, CDR2 SNEGSKA (reference sequence). V lost 5 bases to trimming and J lost 10 bases; unmatched junction nucleotides: 22. The CDR3 bases are TGCAGTGCTTACCCAGGGAGGTCACCGGGACTAGCGGGAGTCGACGAGCAGTTCTTC. This translates into CSAYPGRSPGLAGVDEQFF.

The chain combines TRBV11-2 with TRBJ1-6; D is perhaps TRBD1 (5 bases). This CDR3 has 18 residues. CDR1 SGHAT and CDR2 FQNNGV come from the germline V gene. V lost 2 bases and J 5 bases, leaving 19 bases between the germline ends. The CDR3 loop reads CASSLRAGEGLDNSPLHF. The CDR3 nucleotides read TGTGCCAGCAGCTTAAGAGCCGGTGAGGGGCTTGATAATTCACCCCTCCACTTT.